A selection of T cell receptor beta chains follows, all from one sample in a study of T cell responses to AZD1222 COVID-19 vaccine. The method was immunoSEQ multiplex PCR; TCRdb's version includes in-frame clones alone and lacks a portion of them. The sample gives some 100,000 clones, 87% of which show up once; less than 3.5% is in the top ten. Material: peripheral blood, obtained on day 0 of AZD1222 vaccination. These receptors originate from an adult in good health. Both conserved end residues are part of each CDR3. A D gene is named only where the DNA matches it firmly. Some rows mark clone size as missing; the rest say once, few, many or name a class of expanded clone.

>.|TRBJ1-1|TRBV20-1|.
TGCAGTGCTAATTGGCCTGAAGCTTTCTTT
CSANWPEAFF
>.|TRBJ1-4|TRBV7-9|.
TGTGCCAGCAGCTTAGCGCTAAGGGGGGATAATGAAAAACTGTTTTTT
CASSLALRGDNEKLFF
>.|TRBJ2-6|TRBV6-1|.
TGTGCCAGCAGTGAAGCTGTAGGCTCTGGGGCCAACGTCCTGACTTTC
CASSEAVGSGANVLTF
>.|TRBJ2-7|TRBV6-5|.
TGTGCCAGCAGTTACGGGGGACGCAGCTCCTACGAGCAGTACTTC
CASSYGGRSSYEQYF
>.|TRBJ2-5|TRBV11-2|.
TGTGCCAGCAGCTTGGCAGGCAGCGAGACCCAGTACTTC
CASSLAGSETQYF
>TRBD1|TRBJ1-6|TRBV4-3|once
TGCGCCAGCAGCCAAGACCACAGGGGCCGATCACCCCTCCACTTT
CASSQDHRGRSPLHF
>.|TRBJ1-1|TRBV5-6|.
TGTGCCAGCAGCTTGCGACCGGCCACTGAAGCTTTCTTT
CASSLRPATEAFF
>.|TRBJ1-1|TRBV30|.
TGTGCCTGGAGAAGGAGAGGGGGACTGAACACTGAAGCTTTCTTT
CAWRRRGGLNTEAFF
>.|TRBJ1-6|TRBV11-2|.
TGTGCCAGCAGCACTCCGACAGTGATGGGTTCACCCCTCCACTTT
CASSTPTVMGSPLHF
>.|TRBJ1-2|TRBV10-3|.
TGTGCCATCAGCGACCTCACCTCTACAGGGCCCCGGGATAAGGCAAGCTATGGCTACACCTTC
CAISDLTSTGPRDKASYGYTF
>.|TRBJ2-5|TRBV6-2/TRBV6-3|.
TGTGCCAGCAGTTACTTGGCAGAGGGCCGGATCCAAGAGACCCAGTACTTC
CASSYLAEGRIQETQYF
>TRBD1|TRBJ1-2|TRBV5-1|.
TGCGCCAGCAGCAGGGACAGCAGCAACTATGGCTACACCTTC
CASSRDSSNYGYTF
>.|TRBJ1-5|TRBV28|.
TGTGCCAGCAGGCCCTTCACAGACAGAGAGAAGTCCCAGCATTTT
CASRPFTDREKSQHF
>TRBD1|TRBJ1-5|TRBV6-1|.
TGTGCCAGCAGTGAAGAACAGGGGAACAATCAGCCCCAGCATTTT
CASSEEQGNNQPQHF
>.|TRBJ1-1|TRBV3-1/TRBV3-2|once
TGTGCCAGCAGCCAAGAGGCGCAGGGGAACACTGAAGCTTTCTTT
CASSQEAQGNTEAFF
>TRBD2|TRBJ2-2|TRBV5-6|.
TGTGCCAGCAGCTCGTTGGGACTAATAAACACCGGGGAGCTGTTTTTT
CASSSLGLINTGELFF
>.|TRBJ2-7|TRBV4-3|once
TGCGCCAGCAACCAAGTTTCAGCTAGCTCCTACGAGCAGTACTTC
CASNQVSASSYEQYF
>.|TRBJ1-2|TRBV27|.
TGTGCCAGCAAGACTACCGAGAACTATGGCTACACCTTC
CASKTTENYGYTF
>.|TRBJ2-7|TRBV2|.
TGTGCCAGCGGCATGAGGGGTTACGAGCAGTACTTC
CASGMRGYEQYF
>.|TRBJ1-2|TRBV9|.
TGTGCCAGCAGCGCCGGGCCCCCAGGCGCCTATGGCTACACCTTC
CASSAGPPGAYGYTF
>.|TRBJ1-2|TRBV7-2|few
TGTGCCAGCAGCTGGAGGAGGGAGGGAAGCTACACCTTC
CASSWRREGSYTF
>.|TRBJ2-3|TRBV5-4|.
TGTGCCAGCAGCCCGTGGACTAGCACAGATACGCAGTATTTT
CASSPWTSTDTQYF
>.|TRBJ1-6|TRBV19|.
TGTGCCAGTAAAAGCTCCTATAATTCACCCCTCCACTTT
CASKSSYNSPLHF
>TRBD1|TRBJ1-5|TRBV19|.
TGTGCCAGTAAACGGACAGGGATGTATCAGCCCCAGCATTTT
CASKRTGMYQPQHF
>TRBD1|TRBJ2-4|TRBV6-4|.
TGTGCCAGCAGCGACAGGGGGGGTAACATTCAGTACTTC
CASSDRGGNIQYF
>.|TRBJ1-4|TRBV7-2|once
TGTGCCAGCAGCTTATCAGGGTTAAATGAAAAACTGTTTTTT
CASSLSGLNEKLFF
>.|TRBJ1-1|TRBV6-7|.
TGTGCCAACCCACCGGACAGGAACACTGAAGCTTTCTTT
CANPPDRNTEAFF
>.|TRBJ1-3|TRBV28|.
TGTGCCAGCAGTTTACTTTCCTTGCGGGTTCGAGCCTCTGGAAACACCATATATTTT
CASSLLSLRVRASGNTIYF
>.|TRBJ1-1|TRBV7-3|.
TGTGCCAGCAGCTTCTCAGCAGGGAACACTGAAGCTTTCTTT
CASSFSAGNTEAFF
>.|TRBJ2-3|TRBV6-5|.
TGTGCCAGCAGTTACTCGGGTGTACCTAGCACAGATACGCAGTATTTT
CASSYSGVPSTDTQYF
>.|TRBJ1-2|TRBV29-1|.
TGCAGCGTTGCCCAGGACCGCTATGGCTACACCTTC
CSVAQDRYGYTF
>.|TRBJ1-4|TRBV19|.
TGTGCCAGTAGTATTTTCCGGGGGGCCCAAGCAACTAATGAAAAACTGTTTTTT
CASSIFRGAQATNEKLFF
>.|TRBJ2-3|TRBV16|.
TGTGCCAGCAGCCAGAACCGGCAGGAAACAGATACGCAGTATTTT
CASSQNRQETDTQYF
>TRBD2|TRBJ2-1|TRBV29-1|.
TGCAGCGTTGAAGGGGGCGGGGGGCGATACAATGAGCAGTTCTTC
CSVEGGGGRYNEQFF
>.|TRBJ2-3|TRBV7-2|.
TGTGCCAGCAGCTTAGTGGTTAAGGATACGCAGTATTTT
CASSLVVKDTQYF
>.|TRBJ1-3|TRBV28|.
TGTGCCAGCAGTATCCCAGGGCTAGGAAACACCATATATTTT
CASSIPGLGNTIYF
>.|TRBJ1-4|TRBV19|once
TGTGCCAGCGACCCCGGAGGGGGGGGTGAAAAACTGTTTTTT
CASDPGGGGEKLFF
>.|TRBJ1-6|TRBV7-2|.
TGTGCCAGCAGCTCAGGACAATATAATTCACCCCTCCACTTT
CASSSGQYNSPLHF
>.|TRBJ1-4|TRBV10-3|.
TGTGCCATCAGTGACAGGGAAGGGGAAAAACTGTTTTTT
CAISDREGEKLFF
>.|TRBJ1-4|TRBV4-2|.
TGTGCCAGCAGCCAAGCGGGGGGAACTAATGAAAAACTGTTTTTT
CASSQAGGTNEKLFF
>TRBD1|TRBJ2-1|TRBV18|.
TGTGCCAGCTCACGACAGGGCTCCTACAATGAGCAGTTCTTC
CASSRQGSYNEQFF
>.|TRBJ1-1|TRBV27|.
TGTGCCAGCAGTTTTACCAGGAACACTGAAGCTTTCTTT
CASSFTRNTEAFF
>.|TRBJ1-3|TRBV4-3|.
TGCGCCAGCAGCCAAGCCGAGGGGAGTGGAAACACCATATATTTT
CASSQAEGSGNTIYF
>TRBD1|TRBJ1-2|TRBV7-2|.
TGTGCCAGCAGCCACAGAGGAACAGGGGGTGACTATGGCTACACCTTC
CASSHRGTGGDYGYTF
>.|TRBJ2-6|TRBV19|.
TGTGCCAGTAGTATACGGCCTACCCGCTCTGGGGCCAACGTCCTGACTTTC
CASSIRPTRSGANVLTF
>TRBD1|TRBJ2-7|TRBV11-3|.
TGTGCCAGCAGCTTAGGAGACAGGGACTACGAGCAGTACTTC
CASSLGDRDYEQYF
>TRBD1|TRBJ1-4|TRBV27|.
TGTGCCAGCAGTTATACAGGGGTTAATGAAAAACTGTTTTTT
CASSYTGVNEKLFF
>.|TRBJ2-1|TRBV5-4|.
TGTGCCAGCAGCTTACGGGCCAGCTCCTACAATGAGCAGTTCTTC
CASSLRASSYNEQFF
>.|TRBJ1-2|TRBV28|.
TGTGCCAGCAGTTCAGAGGAGGCAGGGGAATCCGGGCATGGCTACACCTTC
CASSSEEAGESGHGYTF
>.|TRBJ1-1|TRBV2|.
TGTGCCAGCAGAAACGAGGGGAGTACTGAAGCTTTCTTT
CASRNEGSTEAFF
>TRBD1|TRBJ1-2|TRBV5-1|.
TGCGCCAGCAGCCCGGAGACAGGGAACTATGGCTACACCTTC
CASSPETGNYGYTF
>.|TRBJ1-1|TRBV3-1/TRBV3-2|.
TGTGCCAGCAGCCAAGGCGCGGACTCGAACACTGAAGCTTTCTTT
CASSQGADSNTEAFF